Described below is a single T cell receptor (beta chain) sequence and its context. Clones were sequenced by immunoSEQ multiplex PCR, and TCRdb holds only the in-frame ones, with some missing. Seen here are roughly 190,000 clones, roughly 86% observed once, and the top ten hold around 23%. The source of the sample is a study of blood T cell repertoires in COVID-19. The junction had 6 bases not matched to a gene; V was cut back by 6 bases and J by 7 bases. The CDR3 loop spans 13 amino acids. Per germline, CDR1 MDHEN and CDR2 SYDVKM. The receptor comes from a woman aged 40 to 50 in a cohort exposed to, infected with or recovered from COVID-19 (not recorded which). The chain uses TRBV28 and TRBJ1-5, with 7 bases lining up with TRBD1. Material for sequencing was PBMCs or T cells enriched from blood (not recorded which). The CDR3 spells CASRQGTGQPQHF. DNA of the CDR3: TGTGCCAGCAGACAGGGGACGGGACAGCCCCAGCATTTT.